This TCR beta chain was found in a study of shared clonotypes between healthy human individuals. CDR1 MGHRA and CDR2 YSYEKL come from the germline V gene. The CDR3 length is 17 residues. The junction had 11 bases not matched to a gene; V was cut back by 5 bases and J by 0 bases. Whole-study results and caveats: Though the depth was large, rarefaction showed that sorted-subset sequencing was incomplete.

Donors, without exception, were Caucasian adults residing in Nashville, Tennessee. Negatively enriched CD4+ T cells were divided by CD45RA into naive and memory. On this clone: Its antigen is unidentified.

Per the authors' pipeline: Owing to the provision of junction-only sequences devoid of quality scores by immunoSEQ, filtering differed. Only in-frame clones appear in the TCRdb table, and some are missing; sequencing was by immunoSEQ multiplex PCR. That table furnishes V, J and clone size, whereas the DNA furnished D and trimming. The sample has about 2.4 million clones, over 85% seen once. The sequence came from a young man in good health. Source material: naive CD4+ T cells sorted from blood. Subset indicated: CD45RA+ positively selected. V is TRBV4-1 and J is TRBJ2-3, with 7 bases lining up with TRBD1. For the CDR3, the DNA is TGCGCCAGCAGCTTACATCCAGGGGGTTGGAGCACAGATACGCAGTATTTT. Translation: CASSLHPGGWSTDTQYF.